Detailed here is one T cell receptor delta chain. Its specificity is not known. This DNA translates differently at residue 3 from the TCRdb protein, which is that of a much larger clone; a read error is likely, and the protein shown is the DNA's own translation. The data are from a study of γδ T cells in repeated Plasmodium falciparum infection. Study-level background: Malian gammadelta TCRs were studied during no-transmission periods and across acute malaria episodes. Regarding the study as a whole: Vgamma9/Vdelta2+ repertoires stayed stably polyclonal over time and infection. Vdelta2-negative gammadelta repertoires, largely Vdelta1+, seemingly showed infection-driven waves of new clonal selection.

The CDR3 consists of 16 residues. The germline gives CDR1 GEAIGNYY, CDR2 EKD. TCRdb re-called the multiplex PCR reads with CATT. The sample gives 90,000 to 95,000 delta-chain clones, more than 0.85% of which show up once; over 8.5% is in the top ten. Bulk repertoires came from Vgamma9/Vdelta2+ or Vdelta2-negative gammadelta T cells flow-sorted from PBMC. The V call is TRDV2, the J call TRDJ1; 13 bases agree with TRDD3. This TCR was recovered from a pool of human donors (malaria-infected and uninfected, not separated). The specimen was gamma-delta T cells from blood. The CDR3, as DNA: TGTGCCCGTGACCCGCTACTGGGGGATACGCGCGATAAACTCATCTTT. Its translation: CARDPLLGDTRDKLIF.